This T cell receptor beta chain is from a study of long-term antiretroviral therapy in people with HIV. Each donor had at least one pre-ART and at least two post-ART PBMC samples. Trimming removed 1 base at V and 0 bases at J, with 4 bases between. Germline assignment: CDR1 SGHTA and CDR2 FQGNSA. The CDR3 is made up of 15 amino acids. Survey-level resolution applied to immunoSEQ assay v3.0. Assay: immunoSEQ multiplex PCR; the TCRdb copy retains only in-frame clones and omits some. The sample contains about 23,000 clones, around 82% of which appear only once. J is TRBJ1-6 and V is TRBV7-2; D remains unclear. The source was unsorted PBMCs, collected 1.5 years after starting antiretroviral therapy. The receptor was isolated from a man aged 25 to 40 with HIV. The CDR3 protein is CASSLDPSYNSPLHF. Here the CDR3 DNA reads TGTGCCAGCAGCTTAGACCCCTCCTATAATTCACCCCTCCACTTT.